This entry describes one TCR beta chain. How the authors handled the data: Nucleated cell number was recorded as an estimate derived from reference gene primer amplification. Some clones are missing from TCRdb's copy, which holds only in-frame ones; the method was immunoSEQ multiplex PCR. That table is the source of V, J and clone size, and D and trimming were worked out from the DNA. The table includes some 240,000 clones, around 90% detected once. The entry originates in a study of blood T cell repertoires in COVID-19. Study summary: Samples of COVID-19 (acute and convalescent) were obtained from the United States, Italy and Spain. T cells, B-cell-depleted T cells, or PBMCs supplied cDNA or gDNA.

The germline V gene encodes CDR1 SGDLS and CDR2 YYNGEE. V shed 3 bases, J shed 8 bases, and the junction held 13 bases outside the gene matches. The CDR3 totals 16 residues. The sample taken for sequencing was peripheral blood. The rearrangement joins TRBV9 to TRBJ1-2; 10 bases are shared with TRBD1. The receptor was derived from a man aged 60-69 years who had recovered from COVID-19. CDR3 sequence (DNA): TGTGCCAGCAGCGCTAGAGGGGGACAGGGGAATTACGGCTACACCTTC. This translates into CASSARGGQGNYGYTF.